This T cell receptor (beta chain) was captured in a study of CD8 T cells in ankylosing spondylitis. In making TCR beta libraries, quantitative 5'-RACE with molecular barcodes was used. Using its own MiXCR run on the 5' RACE reads, TCRdb lists one record per CDR3 protein. The repertoire holds 300,000 to 350,000 distinct CDR3 sequences, with less than 25% as singletons. The CDR3 runs 13 residues. Trimming removed 0 bases at V and 5 bases at J, with 8 bases between. Germline CDR1 SGHRS, CDR2 YFSETQ. The V and J genes are TRBV5-1 and TRBJ1-1; no clear D. The sequence came from a female donor with ankylosing spondylitis or in good health (not recorded which). The sequencing sample was made of blood, either unsorted or a sorted T cell fraction (not recorded which). The CDR3: CASSLGLGTEAFF. The CDR3 DNA is TGCGCCAGCAGCTTGGGTCTGGGGACTGAAGCTTTCTTT.